This TCR beta chain was observed in a study of shared clonotypes between healthy human individuals. The CDR3 totals 15 residues. Deletions cut 3 bases from V and 4 bases from J, with 15 bases between. CDR1 is SNHLY and CDR2 is FYNNEI in the germline V gene. Using immunoSEQ multiplex PCR, the repertoire was profiled, and TCRdb retains in-frame clones only, with some absent. The table includes approximately 2.5 million clones, approximately 94% detected once. Sequenced material: naive CD4+ T cells sorted from blood. As to subset: CD45RA+ positively selected. This chain connects TRBV2 to TRBJ1-2, with D maybe TRBD1 (5 bases). This receptor was obtained from a man younger than 30 in good health. The CDR3 spells CASSEDTGPVYGYTF. DNA of the CDR3: TGTGCCAGCAGTGAGGACACAGGCCCTGTCTATGGCTACACCTTC.